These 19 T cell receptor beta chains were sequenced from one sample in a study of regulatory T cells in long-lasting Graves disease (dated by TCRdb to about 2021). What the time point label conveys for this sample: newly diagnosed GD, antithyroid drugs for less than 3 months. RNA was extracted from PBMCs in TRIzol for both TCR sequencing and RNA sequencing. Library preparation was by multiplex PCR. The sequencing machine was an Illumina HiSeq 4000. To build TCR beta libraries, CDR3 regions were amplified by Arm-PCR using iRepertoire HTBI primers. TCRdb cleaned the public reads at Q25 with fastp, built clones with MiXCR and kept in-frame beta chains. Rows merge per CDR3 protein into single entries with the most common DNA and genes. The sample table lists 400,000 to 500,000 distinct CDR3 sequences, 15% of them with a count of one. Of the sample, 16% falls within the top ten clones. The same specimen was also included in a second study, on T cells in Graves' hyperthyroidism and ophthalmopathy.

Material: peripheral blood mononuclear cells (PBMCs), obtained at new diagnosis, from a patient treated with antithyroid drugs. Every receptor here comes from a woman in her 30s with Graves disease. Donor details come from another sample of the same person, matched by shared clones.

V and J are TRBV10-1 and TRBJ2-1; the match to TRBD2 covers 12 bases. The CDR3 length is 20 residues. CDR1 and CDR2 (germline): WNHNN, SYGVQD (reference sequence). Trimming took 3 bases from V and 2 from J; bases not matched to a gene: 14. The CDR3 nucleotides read TGCGCCAGCAGTGAAAACAGTCGACTAGCGGGAGATCGCACCTACAATGAGCAGTTCTTC. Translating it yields CASSENSRLAGDRTYNEQFF.

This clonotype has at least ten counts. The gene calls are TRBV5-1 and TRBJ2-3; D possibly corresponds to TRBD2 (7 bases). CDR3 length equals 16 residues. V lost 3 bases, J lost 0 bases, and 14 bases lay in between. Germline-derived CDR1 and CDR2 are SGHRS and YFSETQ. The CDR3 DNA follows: TGCGCCAGCAGCTCCACAGGGAGGGGAAGCACAGATACGCAGTATTTT. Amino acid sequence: CASSSTGRGSTDTQYF.

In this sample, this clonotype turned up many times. In nucleotides, the CDR3 is TGTGCCAGCTCAAGCGGGGCCGCCACAGATACGCAGTATTTT. Translating gives CASSSGAATDTQYF. The chain couples TRBV6-2 or TRBV6-3 to TRBJ2-3; TRBD2 agrees at 7 bases. Losses at the gene ends were 8 bases for V and 2 bases for J; bases not matched to a gene: 7. Germline values: CDR1 MNHEY, CDR2 SVGEGT. This CDR3 is 14 amino acids long.

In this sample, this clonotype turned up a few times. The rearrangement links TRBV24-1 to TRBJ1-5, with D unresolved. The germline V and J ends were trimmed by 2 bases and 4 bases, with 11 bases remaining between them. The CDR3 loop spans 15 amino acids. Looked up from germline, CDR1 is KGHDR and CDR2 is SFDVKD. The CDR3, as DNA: TGTGCCACCAGTGATTCTGGCAGCCCAAATCAGCCCCAGCATTTT. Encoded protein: CATSDSGSPNQPQHF.

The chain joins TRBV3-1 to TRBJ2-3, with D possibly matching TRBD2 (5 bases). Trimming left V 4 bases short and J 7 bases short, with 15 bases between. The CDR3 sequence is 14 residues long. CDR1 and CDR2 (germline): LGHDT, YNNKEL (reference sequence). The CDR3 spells CASSPLRAENTQYF. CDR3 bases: TGTGCCAGCAGCCCCCTGAGGGCGGAAAATACGCAGTATTTT.

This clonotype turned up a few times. For the CDR3, the DNA is TGTGCCACCAGTCAGGGGTATCCCGGGGAGCTGTTTTTT. This gives the protein CATSQGYPGELFF. The chain joins TRBV24-1 to TRBJ2-2, with a weak D call TRBD1 (6 bases). The CDR3 runs to 13 residues. Trimming pared 6 bases from V and 6 bases from J, leaving 10 bases between. Germline lookup yields CDR1 KGHDR and CDR2 SFDVKD.

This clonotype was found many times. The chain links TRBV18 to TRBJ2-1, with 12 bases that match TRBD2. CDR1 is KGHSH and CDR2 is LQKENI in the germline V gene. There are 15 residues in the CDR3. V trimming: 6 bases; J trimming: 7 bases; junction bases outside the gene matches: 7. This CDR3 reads CASSLTSGSRNEQFF. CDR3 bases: TGTGCCAGCTCTCTGACTAGCGGGAGTCGGAATGAGCAGTTCTTC.

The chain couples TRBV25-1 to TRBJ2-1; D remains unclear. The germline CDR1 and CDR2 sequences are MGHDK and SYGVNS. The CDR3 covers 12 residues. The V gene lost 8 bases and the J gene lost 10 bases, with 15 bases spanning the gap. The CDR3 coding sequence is TGTGCCAGCGCCCTTTCCTCCTACGAGCAGTTCTTC. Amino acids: CASALSSYEQFF.

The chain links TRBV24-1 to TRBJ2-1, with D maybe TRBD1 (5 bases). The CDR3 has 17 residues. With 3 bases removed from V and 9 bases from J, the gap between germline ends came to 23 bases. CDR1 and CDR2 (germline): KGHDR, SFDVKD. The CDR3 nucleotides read TGTGCCACCAGTGATCCCGACAGTCTAGGGCTAATAGGTGAGCAGTTCTTC. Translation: CATSDPDSLGLIGEQFF.

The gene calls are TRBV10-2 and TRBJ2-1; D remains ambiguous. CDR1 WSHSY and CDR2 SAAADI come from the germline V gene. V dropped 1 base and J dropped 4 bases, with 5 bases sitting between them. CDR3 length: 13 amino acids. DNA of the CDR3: TGCGCCAGCAGTGAGTTGGAATACAATGAGCAGTTCTTC. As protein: CASSELEYNEQFF.

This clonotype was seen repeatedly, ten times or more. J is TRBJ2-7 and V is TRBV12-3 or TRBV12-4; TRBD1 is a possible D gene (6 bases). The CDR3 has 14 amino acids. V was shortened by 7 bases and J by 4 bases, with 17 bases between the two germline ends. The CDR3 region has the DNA TGTGCCAGCACCTTGGGGGCTTTTCGATACGAGCAGTACTTC. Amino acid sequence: CASTLGAFRYEQYF.

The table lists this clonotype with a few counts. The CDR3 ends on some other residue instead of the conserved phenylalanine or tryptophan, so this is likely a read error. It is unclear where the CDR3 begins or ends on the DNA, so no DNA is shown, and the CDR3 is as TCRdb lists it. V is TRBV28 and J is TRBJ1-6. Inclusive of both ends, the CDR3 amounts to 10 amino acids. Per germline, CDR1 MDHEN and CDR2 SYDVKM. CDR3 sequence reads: CASGEGLLEY.

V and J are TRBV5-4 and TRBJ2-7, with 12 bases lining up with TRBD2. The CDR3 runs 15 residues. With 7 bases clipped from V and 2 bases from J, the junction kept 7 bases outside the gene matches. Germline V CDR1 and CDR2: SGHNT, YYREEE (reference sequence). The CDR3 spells CASRPRLAGAYEQYF. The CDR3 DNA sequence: TGTGCCAGCCGACCAAGACTAGCGGGAGCCTACGAGCAGTACTTC. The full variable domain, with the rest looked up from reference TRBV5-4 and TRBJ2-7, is ETGVTQSPTHLIKTRGQQVTLRCSSQSGHNTVSWYQQALGQGPQFIFQYYREEENGRGNFPPRFSGLQFPNYSSELNVNALELDDSALYLCASRPRLAGAYEQYFGPGTRLTVT.

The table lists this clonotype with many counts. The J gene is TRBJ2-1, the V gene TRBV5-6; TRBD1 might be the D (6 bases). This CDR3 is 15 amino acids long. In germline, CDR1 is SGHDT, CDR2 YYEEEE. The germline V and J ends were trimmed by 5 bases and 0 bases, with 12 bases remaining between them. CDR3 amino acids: CASSPGHSSYNEQFF. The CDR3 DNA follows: TGTGCCAGCAGTCCGGGACACAGCTCCTACAATGAGCAGTTCTTC.

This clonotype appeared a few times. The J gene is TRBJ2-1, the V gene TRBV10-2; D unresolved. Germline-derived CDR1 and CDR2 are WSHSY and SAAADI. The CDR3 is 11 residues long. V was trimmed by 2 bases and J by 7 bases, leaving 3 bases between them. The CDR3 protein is CASSEINEQFF. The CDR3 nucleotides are TGCGCCAGCAGTGAGATAAATGAGCAGTTCTTC.

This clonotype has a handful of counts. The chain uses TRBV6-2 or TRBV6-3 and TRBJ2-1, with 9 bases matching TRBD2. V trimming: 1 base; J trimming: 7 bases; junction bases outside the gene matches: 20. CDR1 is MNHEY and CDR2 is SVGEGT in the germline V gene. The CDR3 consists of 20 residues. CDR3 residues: CASSYYSRGASGKGGNEQFF. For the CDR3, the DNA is TGTGCCAGCAGTTACTACAGTCGAGGTGCTAGCGGGAAAGGGGGGAATGAGCAGTTCTTC.

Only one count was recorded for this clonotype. CDR3 in amino acids: CASRYAGTSSNEQFF. CDR3 in DNA: TGTGCCAGCAGGTATGCCGGGACTAGCAGCAATGAGCAGTTCTTC. The gene calls are TRBV28 and TRBJ2-1, with 9 positions matching TRBD2. V lost 6 bases to trimming and J lost 6 bases; unmatched junction nucleotides: 9. The germline CDR1 and CDR2 sequences are MDHEN and SYDVKM. This CDR3 comprises 15 residues.

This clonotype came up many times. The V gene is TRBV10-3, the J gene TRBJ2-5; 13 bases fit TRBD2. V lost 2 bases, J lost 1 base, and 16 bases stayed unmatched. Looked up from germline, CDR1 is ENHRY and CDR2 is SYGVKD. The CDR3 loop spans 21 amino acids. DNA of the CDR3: TGTGCCATCAGTGAGGAGGCGGAGATAGCCCGACTAGCGGGAGGCCAAGAGACCCAGTACTTC. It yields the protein CAISEEAEIARLAGGQETQYF.

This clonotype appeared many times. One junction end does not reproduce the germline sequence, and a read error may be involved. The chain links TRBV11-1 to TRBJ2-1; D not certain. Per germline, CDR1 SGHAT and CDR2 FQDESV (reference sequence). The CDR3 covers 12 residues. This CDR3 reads CASSQADNEQFF. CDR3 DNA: TGCGCCAGCAGCCAAGCCGACAATGAGCAGTTCTTC.